These 19 T cell receptor beta chains were all obtained from the same sample, sequenced in a study of OX40 agonist ivuxolimab in advanced cancers. Using immunoSEQ multiplex PCR, the repertoire was profiled, and TCRdb retains in-frame clones only, with some absent. The table records around 66,000 clones, roughly 80% of them present only once. The sample was CD4+ or CD8+ T cells sorted from blood, taken in a trial of the OX40 agonist ivuxolimab. The receptors derive from an adult with an advanced solid tumor such as melanoma, head and neck, liver or kidney cancer.

The chain recombines TRBV5-1 with TRBJ2-5, with TRBD2 identical over 9 bases. CDR1 is SGHRS, CDR2 YFSETQ, per germline. The CDR3 spans 15 residues. The junction had 5 bases not matched to a gene; V was cut back by 1 base and J by 4 bases. This CDR3 is CASSLRLAAPETQYF. The CDR3 nucleotides read TGCGCCAGCAGCTTGCGACTAGCGGCGCCAGAGACCCAGTACTTC.

V and J are TRBV27 and TRBJ2-7; TRBD1 matches 7 bases. V trimming: 6 bases; J trimming: 2 bases; junction bases outside the gene matches: 7. The CDR3 sequence is 14 residues long. Germline values: CDR1 MNHEY, CDR2 SMNVEV (reference sequence). The chain's CDR3 is CASSLRQGAYEQYF. The CDR3 DNA reads as TGTGCCAGCAGCTTGAGACAGGGCGCCTACGAGCAGTACTTC.

The chain combines TRBV7-9 with TRBJ2-1; D is perhaps TRBD2 (5 bases). Germline-derived CDR1 and CDR2 are SEHNR and FQNEAQ (reference sequence). V was clipped by 1 base and J by 2 bases, with 12 bases between them. The CDR3 covers 16 residues. The CDR3 sequence is CASSLDPGITYNEQFF. CDR3 DNA sequence: TGTGCCAGCAGCTTAGATCCGGGGATTACCTACAATGAGCAGTTCTTC.

A few counts support this clone. The chain links TRBV6-1 to TRBJ2-1; the D is unclear. CDR1 is MNHNS, CDR2 SASEGT, per germline. V was trimmed by 7 bases and J by 0 bases, leaving 10 bases between them. The CDR3 has 14 residues. The CDR3 spells CASKGTLSYNEQFF. In DNA, the CDR3 is TGTGCCAGCAAGGGAACCCTCTCCTACAATGAGCAGTTCTTC.

This clone is a singleton in its sample. The rearrangement joins TRBV30 to TRBJ2-3, with 11 bases aligning to TRBD2. V lost 8 bases, J lost 4 bases, and 5 bases stayed unmatched. The CDR3 length is 13 residues. In germline, CDR1 is GTSNPN, CDR2 SVGIG (reference sequence). The CDR3 spells CAGTSGRADTQYF. For the CDR3, the DNA is TGTGCCGGTACTAGCGGGAGAGCAGATACGCAGTATTTT.

This sequence joins TRBV30 and TRBJ2-5; 7 bases line up with TRBD1. V lost 0 bases and J lost 4; bases outside the gene matches: 2. Germline CDR1 is GTSNPN and CDR2 is SVGIG (reference sequence). This CDR3 is built from 13 residues. The CDR3 spells CAWSVSGGETQYF. CDR3 bases: TGTGCCTGGAGTGTTTCAGGGGGAGAGACCCAGTACTTC.

The rearrangement links TRBV28 to TRBJ2-4; 9 bases are shared with TRBD2. Trimming cost V 6 bases and J 6 bases; bases outside gene matches: 6. The CDR3 contains 14 residues. Germline V gives CDR1 MDHEN, CDR2 SYDVKM. The CDR3 region has the DNA TGTGCCAGCAGCCGTAGCGGGGGAGTAAACATTCAGTACTTC. Translation gives CASSRSGGVNIQYF.

The rearrangement uses TRBV11-2 and TRBJ2-1; 13 bases map to TRBD2. The CDR3 is made up of 15 amino acids. Germline loops: CDR1 SGHAT, CDR2 FQNNGV. V lost 5 bases to trimming and J lost 9 bases; unmatched junction nucleotides: 7. CDR3 sequence reads: CASSLGLAGVGEQFF. Here the CDR3 DNA reads TGTGCCAGCAGCCTAGGACTAGCGGGAGTTGGTGAGCAGTTCTTC.

The J gene is TRBJ2-1, the V gene TRBV5-1; 9 bases agree with TRBD2. Germline lookup yields CDR1 SGHRS and CDR2 YFSETQ. V gave up 2 bases and J gave up 0 bases; unmatched junction bases: 0. The CDR3 consists of 15 residues. As DNA, the CDR3 is TGCGCCAGCAGCTTTAGCGGGAGCTCCTACAATGAGCAGTTCTTC. It yields the protein CASSFSGSSYNEQFF.

This clone has just one count. The chain uses TRBV6-1 and TRBJ2-1; D remains unclear. The V and J ends lost 8 bases and 5 bases respectively, with 4 bases between them. Germline V gene data show CDR1 as MNHNS and CDR2 as SASEGT. The CDR3 loop spans 10 amino acids. The CDR3 nucleotides read TGTGCCAGCGGGAACAATGAGCAGTTCTTC. Encoded protein: CASGNNEQFF.

This clone came up once. V is TRBV20-1 and J is TRBJ2-1; the D gene is possibly TRBD1 (5 bases). The CDR3 length is 11 residues. With 2 bases removed from V and 10 bases from J, the gap between germline ends came to 9 bases. The germline gives CDR1 DFQATT, CDR2 SNEGSKA (reference sequence). The DNA for the CDR3 is TGCAGTGCTAGATTGGGGCGGGAGCAGTTCTTC. Its protein is CSARLGREQFF.

V is TRBV15 and J is TRBJ1-2, with D perhaps matching TRBD1 (5 bases). Trimming shortened V by 1 base and J by 6 bases, and 9 bases separated the two germline ends. This CDR3 has 13 residues. Germline CDR1 LNHNV, CDR2 YYDKDF (reference sequence). This CDR3 reads CATSRGGGNGYTF. The CDR3 nucleotides are TGTGCCACCAGCAGAGGGGGGGGGAATGGCTACACCTTC.

The rearrangement uses TRBV10-1 and TRBJ2-2; perhaps TRBD2 as D (5 bases). The ends were cut back, 5 bases at V and 7 bases at J, with 11 bases in the middle. From germline, CDR1 is WNHNN and CDR2 SYGVQD (reference sequence). The CDR3 contains 13 residues. Here the CDR3 reads CASSISSGGELFF. Written as DNA, the CDR3 is TGCGCCAGCAGTATTTCAAGCGGCGGGGAGCTGTTTTTT.

This rearrangement joins TRBV9 to TRBJ2-3; D tentatively reads TRBD1 or TRBD2 (6 bases each). CDR1 is SGDLS, CDR2 YYNGEE, per germline. This CDR3 spans 15 amino acids. Trimming left V 0 bases short and J 2 bases short, with 10 bases between. CDR3 in DNA: TGTGCCAGCAGCGTAGAGGGGGGCCTCACAGATACGCAGTATTTT. Its protein product is CASSVEGGLTDTQYF.

The rearrangement joins TRBV19 to TRBJ1-1, with 9 nucleotides matching TRBD1. This CDR3 is built from 16 residues. CDR1 is LNHDA, CDR2 SQIVND, per germline (reference sequence). Trimming at V came to 4 bases and at J to 5 bases, leaving 11 bases not matched to a gene. The CDR3 DNA follows: TGTGCCAGTAGTACGGACAGGGGCGCGTGGGGTACTGAAGCTTTCTTT. It translates to CASSTDRGAWGTEAFF.

The chain links TRBV7-9 to TRBJ2-1, with 7 nucleotides matching TRBD2. Germline-derived CDR1 and CDR2 are SEHNR and FQNEAQ (reference sequence). The CDR3 has 15 amino acids. J was trimmed by 3 bases and V by 4 bases; bases with no gene match: 6. The CDR3 coding sequence is TGTGCCAGCAGCTCCCTGGGGGGGGACTACAATGAGCAGTTCTTC. Its translation: CASSSLGGDYNEQFF.

The chain employs TRBV5-1 and TRBJ2-7, with D possibly TRBD1 on 5 matching bases. Germline lookup yields CDR1 SGHRS and CDR2 YFSETQ. There are 14 residues in the CDR3. The V end lost 0 bases, the J end lost 2 bases, and 9 bases lay between the germline ends. CDR3 in amino acids: CASSLEGAPYEQYF. CDR3 in DNA: TGCGCCAGCAGCTTGGAAGGGGCCCCCTACGAGCAGTACTTC.

The chain couples TRBV2 to TRBJ1-5; D perhaps matches TRBD1 (5 bases). Germline V gene data show CDR1 as SNHLY and CDR2 as FYNNEI. Trimming left V 6 bases short and J 11 bases short, with 14 bases between. This CDR3 has 12 amino acids. DNA of the CDR3: TGTGCCAGCAGATATGGGACGGGGACCCAGCATTTT. Translated, it gives CASRYGTGTQHF.

The chain couples TRBV6-5 to TRBJ2-7; maybe TRBD1 (6 bases). Germline CDR1 MNHEY, CDR2 SVGAGI. The CDR3 loop spans 14 amino acids. Between the trimmed V and J ends, which lost 4 bases and 6 bases, there was a span of 16 bases. Here the CDR3 reads CASSSNRDGREQYF. The CDR3 bases are TGTGCCAGCAGTTCCAACAGGGATGGGCGCGAGCAGTACTTC.